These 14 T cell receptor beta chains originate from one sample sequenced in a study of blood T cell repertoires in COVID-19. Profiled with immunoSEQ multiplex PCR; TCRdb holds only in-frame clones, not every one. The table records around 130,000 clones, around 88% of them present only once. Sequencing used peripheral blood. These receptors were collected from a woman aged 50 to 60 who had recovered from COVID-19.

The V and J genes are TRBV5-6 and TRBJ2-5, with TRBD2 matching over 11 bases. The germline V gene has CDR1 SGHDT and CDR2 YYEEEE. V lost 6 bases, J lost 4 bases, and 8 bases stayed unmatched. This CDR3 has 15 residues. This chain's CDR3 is CASINSGGAGETQYF. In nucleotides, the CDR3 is TGTGCCAGCATAAATAGCGGGGGGGCTGGAGAGACCCAGTACTTC.

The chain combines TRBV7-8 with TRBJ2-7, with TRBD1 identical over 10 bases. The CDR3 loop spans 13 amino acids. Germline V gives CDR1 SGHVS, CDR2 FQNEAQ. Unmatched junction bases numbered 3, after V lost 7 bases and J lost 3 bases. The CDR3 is CASNDRGHYEQYF. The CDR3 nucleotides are TGTGCCAGCAACGACAGGGGGCACTACGAGCAGTACTTC. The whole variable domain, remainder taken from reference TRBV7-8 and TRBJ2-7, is GAGVSQSPRYKVAKRGQDVALRCDPISGHVSLFWYQQALGQGPEFLTYFQNEAQLDKSGLPSDRFFAERPEGSVSTLKIQRTQQEDSAVYLCASNDRGHYEQYFGPGTRLTVT.

The CDR3 reads CASSLASFSTGELFF. CDR3 DNA: TGTGCCAGCAGCTTAGCGTCGTTTAGCACCGGGGAGCTGTTTTTT. The chain combines TRBV7-9 with TRBJ2-2; D call uncertain. The CDR3 extends over 15 amino acids. Deletions cut 0 bases from V and 4 bases from J, with 9 bases between. Germline V gene data show CDR1 as SEHNR and CDR2 as FQNEAQ (reference sequence).

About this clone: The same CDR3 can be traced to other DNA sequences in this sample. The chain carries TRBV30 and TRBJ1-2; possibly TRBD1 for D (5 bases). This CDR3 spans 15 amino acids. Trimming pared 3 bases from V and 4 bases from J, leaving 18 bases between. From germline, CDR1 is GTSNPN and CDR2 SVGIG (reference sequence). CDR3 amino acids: CAWRRRGTGGYGYTF. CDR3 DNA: TGTGCCTGGAGGAGGCGGGGGACGGGCGGCTATGGCTACACCTTC. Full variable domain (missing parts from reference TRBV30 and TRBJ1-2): SQTIHQWPATLVQPVGSPLSLECTVEGTSNPNLYWYRQAAGRGLQLLFYSVGIGQISSEVPQNLSASRPQDRQFILSSKKLLLSDSGFYLCAWRRRGTGGYGYTFGSGTRLTVV.

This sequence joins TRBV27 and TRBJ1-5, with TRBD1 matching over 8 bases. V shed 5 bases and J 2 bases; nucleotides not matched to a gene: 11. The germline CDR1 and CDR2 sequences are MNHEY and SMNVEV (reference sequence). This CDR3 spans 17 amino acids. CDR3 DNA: TGTGCCAGCAGTGGAAGGACAGGGCCGTATGGCAATCAGCCCCAGCATTTT. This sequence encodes CASSGRTGPYGNQPQHF.

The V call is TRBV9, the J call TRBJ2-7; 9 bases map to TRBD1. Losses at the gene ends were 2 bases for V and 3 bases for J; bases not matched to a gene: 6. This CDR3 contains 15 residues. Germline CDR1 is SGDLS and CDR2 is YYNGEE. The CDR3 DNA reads TGTGCCAGCAGCGTCTCCGGGACAGGGAGCTACGAGCAGTACTTC. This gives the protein CASSVSGTGSYEQYF.

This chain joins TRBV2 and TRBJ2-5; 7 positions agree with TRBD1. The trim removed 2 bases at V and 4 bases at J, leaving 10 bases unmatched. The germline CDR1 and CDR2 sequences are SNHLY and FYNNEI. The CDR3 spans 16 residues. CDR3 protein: CASSEFGTGDGETQYF. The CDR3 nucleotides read TGTGCCAGCAGTGAATTTGGAACAGGGGATGGAGAGACCCAGTACTTC.

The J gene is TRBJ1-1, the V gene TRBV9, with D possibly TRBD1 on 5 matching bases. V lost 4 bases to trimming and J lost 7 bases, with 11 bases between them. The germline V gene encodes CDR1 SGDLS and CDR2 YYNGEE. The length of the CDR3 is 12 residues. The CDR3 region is CASSPIDSEAFF. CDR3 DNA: TGTGCCAGCAGCCCGATTGACAGTGAAGCTTTCTTT.

This CDR3 reads CASSLGSGYGYTF. CDR3 coding DNA: TGTGCCAGCAGCTTAGGTTCAGGGTATGGCTACACCTTC. The chain is built from TRBV7-2 and TRBJ1-2, with D maybe TRBD1 (5 bases). Looked up from germline, CDR1 is SGHTA and CDR2 is FQGNSA. Trimming cost V 1 base and J 5 bases, with 8 bases left between them. The CDR3 covers 13 residues. Supplemented by reference TRBV7-2 and TRBJ1-2, the full variable domain reads GAGVSQSPSNKVTEKGKDVELRCDPISGHTALYWYRQSLGQGLEFLIYFQGNSAPDKSGLPSDRFSAERTGGSVSTLTIQRTQQEDSAVYLCASSLGSGYGYTFGSGTRLTVV.

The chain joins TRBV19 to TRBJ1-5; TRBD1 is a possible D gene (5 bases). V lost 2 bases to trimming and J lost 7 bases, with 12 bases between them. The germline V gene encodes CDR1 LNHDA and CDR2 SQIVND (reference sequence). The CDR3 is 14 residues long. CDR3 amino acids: CASSIWGTGQPQHF. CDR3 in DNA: TGTGCCAGTAGTATATGGGGGACTGGGCAGCCCCAGCATTTT.

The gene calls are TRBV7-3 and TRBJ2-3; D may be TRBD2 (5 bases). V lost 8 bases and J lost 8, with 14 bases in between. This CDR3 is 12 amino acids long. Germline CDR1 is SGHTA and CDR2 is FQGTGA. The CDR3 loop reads CASRADSGTQYF. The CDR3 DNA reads TGTGCCAGCCGGGCGGACTCGGGTACGCAGTATTTT.

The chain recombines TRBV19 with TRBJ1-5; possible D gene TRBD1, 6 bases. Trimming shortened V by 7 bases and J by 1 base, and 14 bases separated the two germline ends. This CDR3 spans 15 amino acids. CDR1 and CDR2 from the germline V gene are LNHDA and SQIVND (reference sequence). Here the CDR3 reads CASKADSRSNQPQHF. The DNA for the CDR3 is TGTGCCAGTAAAGCGGACAGTCGGAGCAATCAGCCCCAGCATTTT.

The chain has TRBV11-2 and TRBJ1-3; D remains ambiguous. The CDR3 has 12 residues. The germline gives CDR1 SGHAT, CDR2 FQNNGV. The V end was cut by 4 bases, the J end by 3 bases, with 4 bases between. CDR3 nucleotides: TGTGCCAGCAGCTCGTATGGAAACACCATATATTTT. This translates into CASSSYGNTIYF.

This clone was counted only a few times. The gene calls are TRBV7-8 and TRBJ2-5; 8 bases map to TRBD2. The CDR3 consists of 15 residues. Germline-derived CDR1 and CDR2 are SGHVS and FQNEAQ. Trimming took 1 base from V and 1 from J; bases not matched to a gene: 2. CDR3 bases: TGTGCCAGCAGCTTAGGTACTAGCGGCCAAGAGACCCAGTACTTC. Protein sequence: CASSLGTSGQETQYF.